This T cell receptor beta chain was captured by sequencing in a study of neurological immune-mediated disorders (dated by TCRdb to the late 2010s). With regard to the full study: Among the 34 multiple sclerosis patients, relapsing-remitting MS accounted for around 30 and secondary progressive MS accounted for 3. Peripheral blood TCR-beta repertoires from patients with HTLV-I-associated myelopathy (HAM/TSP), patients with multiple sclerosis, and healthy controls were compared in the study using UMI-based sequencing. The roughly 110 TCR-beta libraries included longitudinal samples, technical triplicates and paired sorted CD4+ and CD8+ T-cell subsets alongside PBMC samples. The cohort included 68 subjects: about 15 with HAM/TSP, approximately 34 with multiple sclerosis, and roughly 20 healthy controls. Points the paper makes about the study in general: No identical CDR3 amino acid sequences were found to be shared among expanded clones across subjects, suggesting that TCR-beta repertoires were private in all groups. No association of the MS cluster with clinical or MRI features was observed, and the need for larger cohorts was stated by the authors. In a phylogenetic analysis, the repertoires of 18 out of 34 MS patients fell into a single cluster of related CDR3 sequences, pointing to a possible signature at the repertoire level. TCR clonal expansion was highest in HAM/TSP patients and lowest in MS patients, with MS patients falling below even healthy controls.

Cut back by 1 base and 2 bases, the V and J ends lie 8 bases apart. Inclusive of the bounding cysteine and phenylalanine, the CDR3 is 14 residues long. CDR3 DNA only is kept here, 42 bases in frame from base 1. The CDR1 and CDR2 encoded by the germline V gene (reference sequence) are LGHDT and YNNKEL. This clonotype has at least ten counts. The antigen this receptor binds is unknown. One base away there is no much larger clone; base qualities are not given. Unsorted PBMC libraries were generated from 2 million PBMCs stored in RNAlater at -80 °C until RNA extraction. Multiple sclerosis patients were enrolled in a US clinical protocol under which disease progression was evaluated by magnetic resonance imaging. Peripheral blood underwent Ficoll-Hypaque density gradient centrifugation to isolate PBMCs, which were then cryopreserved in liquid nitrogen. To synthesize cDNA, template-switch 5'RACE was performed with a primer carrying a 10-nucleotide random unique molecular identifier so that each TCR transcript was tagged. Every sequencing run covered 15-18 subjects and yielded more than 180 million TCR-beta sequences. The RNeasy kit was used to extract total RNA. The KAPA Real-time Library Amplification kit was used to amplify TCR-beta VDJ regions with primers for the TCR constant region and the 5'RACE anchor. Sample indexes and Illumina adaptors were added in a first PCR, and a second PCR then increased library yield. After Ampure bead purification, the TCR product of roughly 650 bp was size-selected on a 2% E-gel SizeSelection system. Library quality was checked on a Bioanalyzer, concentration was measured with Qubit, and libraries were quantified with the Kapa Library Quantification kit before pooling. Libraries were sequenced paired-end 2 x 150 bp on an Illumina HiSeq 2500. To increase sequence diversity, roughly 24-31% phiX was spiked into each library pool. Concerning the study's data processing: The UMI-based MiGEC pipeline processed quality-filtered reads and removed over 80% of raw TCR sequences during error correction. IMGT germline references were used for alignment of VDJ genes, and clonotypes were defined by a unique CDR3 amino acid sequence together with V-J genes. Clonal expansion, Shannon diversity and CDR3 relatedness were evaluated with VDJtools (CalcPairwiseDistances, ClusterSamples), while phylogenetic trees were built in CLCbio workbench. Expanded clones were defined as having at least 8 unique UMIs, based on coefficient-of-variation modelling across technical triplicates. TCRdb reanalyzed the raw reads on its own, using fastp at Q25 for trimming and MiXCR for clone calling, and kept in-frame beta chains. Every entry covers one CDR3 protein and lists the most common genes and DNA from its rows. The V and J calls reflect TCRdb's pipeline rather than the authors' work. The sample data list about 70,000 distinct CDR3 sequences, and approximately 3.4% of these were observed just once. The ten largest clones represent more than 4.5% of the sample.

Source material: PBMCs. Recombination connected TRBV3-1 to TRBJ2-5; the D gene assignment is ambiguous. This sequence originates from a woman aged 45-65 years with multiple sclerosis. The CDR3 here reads CASSQAFGQETQYF. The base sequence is TGTGCCAGCAGCCAAGCTTTTGGGCAAGAGACCCAGTACTTC.